This T cell receptor (beta chain) is from a study of blood T cell repertoires in COVID-19. At the level of the study: Whether acute or convalescent, the COVID-19 samples came from the United States, Italy and Spain.

Assay used: immunoSEQ multiplex PCR; TCRdb lists only in-frame clones, some missing. In the table there are roughly 69,000 clones, about four fifths of which are singletons. This CDR3 contains 15 residues. Trimming at V came to 1 base and at J to 2 bases, leaving 1 base not matched to a gene. Germline V lookup: CDR1 LGHNA, CDR2 YNFKEQ. The receptor was isolated from a human donor in a cohort sampled during active COVID-19. What was sequenced was peripheral blood. The rearrangement joins TRBV4-2 to TRBJ1-5, with 8 bases identical to TRBD1. CDR3 bases: TGTGCCAGCAGCCAAGCGACAGGGGGCAATCAGCCCCAGCATTTT. It yields the protein CASSQATGGNQPQHF.